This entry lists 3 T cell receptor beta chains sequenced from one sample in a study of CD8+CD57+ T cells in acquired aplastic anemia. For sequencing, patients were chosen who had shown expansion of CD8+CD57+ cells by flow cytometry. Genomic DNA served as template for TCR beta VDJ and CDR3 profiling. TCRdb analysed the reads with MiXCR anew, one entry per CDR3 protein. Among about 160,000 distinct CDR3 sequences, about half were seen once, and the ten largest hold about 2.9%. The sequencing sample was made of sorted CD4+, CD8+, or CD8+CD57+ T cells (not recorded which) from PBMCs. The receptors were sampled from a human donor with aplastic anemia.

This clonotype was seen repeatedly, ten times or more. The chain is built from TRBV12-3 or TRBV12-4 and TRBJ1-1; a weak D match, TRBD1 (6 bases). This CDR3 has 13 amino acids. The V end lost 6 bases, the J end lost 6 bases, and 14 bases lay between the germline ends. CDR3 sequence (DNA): TGTGCCAGCAGCTGGGGGGGCGCGGCTGAAGCTTTCTTT. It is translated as CASSWGGAAEAFF.

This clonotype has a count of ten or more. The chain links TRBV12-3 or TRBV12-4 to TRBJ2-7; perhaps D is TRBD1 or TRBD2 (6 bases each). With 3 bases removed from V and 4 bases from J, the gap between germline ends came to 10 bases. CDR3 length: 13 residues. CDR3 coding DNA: TGTGCCAGCAGTTTCGGGGGCCGATACGAGCAGTACTTC. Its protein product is CASSFGGRYEQYF.

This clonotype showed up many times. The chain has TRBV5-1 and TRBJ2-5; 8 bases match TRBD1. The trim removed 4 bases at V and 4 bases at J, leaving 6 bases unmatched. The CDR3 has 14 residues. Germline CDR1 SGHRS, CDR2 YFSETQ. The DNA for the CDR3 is TGCGCCAGCAGCCCCTACGGACAGGGAGAGACCCAGTACTTC. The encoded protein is CASSPYGQGETQYF. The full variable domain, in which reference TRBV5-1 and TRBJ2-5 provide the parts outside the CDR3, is KAGVTQTPRYLIKTRGQQVTLSCSPISGHRSVSWYQQTPGQGLQFLFEYFSETQRNKGNFPGRFSGRQFSNSRSEMNVSTLELGDSALYLCASSPYGQGETQYFGPGTRLLVL.